These T cell receptor beta chains were read from a single sample in a study of vaccination and CD4 T cells after COVID-19. No antigen has been identified for these receptors. TCRdb re-called the PCR reads with MiXCR, one entry per CDR3 protein. The sample has approximately 10,000 distinct CDR3 sequences, about two thirds seen once. The sequencing input was CD4+ T cells from blood, cultured in vitro. Receptor source: a human donor who had recovered from COVID-19. CDR3s include the opening cysteine and the closing phenylalanine or tryptophan. The order of the fields is CDR3 protein, CDR3 DNA, J gene, V gene, clone size, D gene. A D gene is named only where the DNA matches it firmly. The size of a clone is reported for some rows only, either as once, few or many, or as a class for expanded clones.

CDR3: CASSEEGPQHF
DNA: TGTGCCAGCAGTGAAGAAGGCCCCCAGCATTTT
J: TRBJ1-5
V: TRBV2
size: once
D: .

CDR3: CASSPMTSGSKRETQYF
DNA: TGTGCCAGCAGCCCTATGACTAGCGGGAGCAAGAGGGAGACCCAGTACTTC
J: TRBJ2-5
V: TRBV6-2/TRBV6-3
size: .
D: TRBD2

CDR3: CASRTGEIVGGYTF
DNA: TGTGCCAGCAGGACAGGGGAGATTGTTGGTGGCTACACCTTC
J: TRBJ1-2
V: TRBV12-3/TRBV12-4
size: few
D: TRBD1

CDR3: CASRPRLDRGAGELFF
DNA: TGTGCCAGCAGACCCCGGCTGGACAGGGGGGCCGGGGAGCTGTTTTTT
J: TRBJ2-2
V: TRBV12-3/TRBV12-4
size: .
D: TRBD1

CDR3: CASSLGASEYTDTQYF
DNA: TGTGCCAGCAGCTTAGGGGCTAGCGAATACACAGATACGCAGTATTTT
J: TRBJ2-3
V: TRBV11-3
size: .
D: .

CDR3: CASRPTGWPDTQYF
DNA: TGTGCCAGCAGACCAACTGGATGGCCAGATACGCAGTATTTT
J: TRBJ2-3
V: TRBV6-1
size: once
D: .

CDR3: CASSPAQGPPRSEQYF
DNA: TGTGCCAGCAGCCCAGCACAGGGCCCTCCCCGCTCCGAGCAGTACTTC
J: TRBJ2-7
V: TRBV7-8
size: .
D: .

CDR3: CSARDFERGGSYEQYF
DNA: TGCAGTGCTAGAGATTTCGAGCGGGGGGGATCCTACGAGCAGTACTTC
J: TRBJ2-7
V: TRBV20-1
size: .
D: TRBD2

CDR3: CASRPDRMDQPQHF
DNA: TGTGCCAGCAGACCCGACAGGATGGATCAGCCCCAGCATTTT
J: TRBJ1-5
V: TRBV6-1
size: .
D: .

CDR3: CASSFRTGGEAFF
DNA: TGTGCCAGCAGCTTCAGAACAGGGGGTGAAGCTTTCTTT
J: TRBJ1-1
V: TRBV5-4
size: .
D: TRBD1

CDR3: CASSDQGDGTQYF
DNA: TGTGCCAGCAGTGATCAGGGCGACGGGACCCAGTACTTC
J: TRBJ2-5
V: TRBV2
size: few
D: .

CDR3: CASSEQGTLRETNEKLFF
DNA: TGTGCCAGCAGTGAACAAGGAACTCTCAGGGAGACTAATGAAAAACTGTTTTTT
J: TRBJ1-4
V: TRBV25-1
size: .
D: .

CDR3: CAWSSPASTDTQYF
DNA: TGTGCCTGGAGTTCCCCGGCTAGCACAGATACGCAGTATTTT
J: TRBJ2-3
V: TRBV30
size: few
D: .

CDR3: CASSAYISTDTQYF
DNA: TGTGCCAGCAGTGCCTACATAAGCACAGATACGCAGTATTTT
J: TRBJ2-3
V: TRBV2
size: .
D: .

CDR3: CASSLGASGGAETQYF
DNA: TGTGCCAGCAGCTTGGGTGCTAGCGGGGGGGCGGAGACCCAGTACTTC
J: TRBJ2-5
V: TRBV5-4
size: .
D: TRBD2

CDR3: CASFSRGVGETQYF
DNA: TGTGCCAGCTTTAGCCGGGGGGTGGGGGAGACCCAGTACTTC
J: TRBJ2-5
V: TRBV6-1
size: few
D: TRBD2

CDR3: CSARDFKRAGSSYTF
DNA: TGCAGTGCTAGAGATTTCAAAAGGGCGGGTTCAAGCTACACCTTC
J: TRBJ1-2
V: TRBV20-1
size: .
D: .

CDR3: CASSYGINNEQFF
DNA: TGTGCCAGCAGTTACGGGATTAACAATGAGCAGTTCTTC
J: TRBJ2-1
V: TRBV6-5
size: .
D: .

CDR3: CAGSSGRRGPSTGELFF
DNA: TGTGCCGGCAGTTCTGGGCGGAGGGGGCCGAGCACCGGGGAGCTGTTTTTT
J: TRBJ2-2
V: TRBV27
size: .
D: .

CDR3: CASRSRDRRETQYF
DNA: TGTGCCAGCAGATCACGGGACAGGCGGGAGACCCAGTACTTC
J: TRBJ2-5
V: TRBV28
size: .
D: TRBD1

CDR3: CSASDLGGGQETQYF
DNA: TGCAGTGCTAGTGACCTGGGCGGGGGGCAAGAGACCCAGTACTTC
J: TRBJ2-5
V: TRBV20-1
size: .
D: TRBD2

CDR3: CASSKVGPSSYEQYF
DNA: TGTGCCAGCAGCAAAGTTGGACCGTCCTCCTACGAGCAGTACTTC
J: TRBJ2-7
V: TRBV21-1
size: .
D: .

CDR3: CASRPHRGEVETQYF
DNA: TGTGCCAGCAGACCTCACAGGGGAGAGGTGGAGACCCAGTACTTC
J: TRBJ2-5
V: TRBV28
size: .
D: TRBD1

CDR3: CSARASTSGQSNEQFF
DNA: TGCAGTGCTAGAGCCTCCACTAGCGGTCAATCCAATGAGCAGTTCTTC
J: TRBJ2-1
V: TRBV20-1
size: .
D: TRBD2

CDR3: CASRDTYNQPQHF
DNA: TGTGCCAGCAGAGACACCTACAATCAGCCCCAGCATTTT
J: TRBJ1-5
V: TRBV6-1
size: few
D: .

CDR3: CASSRTDSNQPQHF
DNA: TGTGCCAGCTCCCGGACAGATAGCAATCAGCCCCAGCATTTT
J: TRBJ1-5
V: TRBV2
size: few
D: .

CDR3: CASRGGSLGSYEQYF
DNA: TGTGCCAGTAGGGGGGGAAGTTTAGGAAGCTACGAGCAGTACTTC
J: TRBJ2-7
V: TRBV19
size: .
D: .

CDR3: CASRAPGNQPQHF
DNA: TGTGCCAGCAGGGCTCCCGGGAATCAGCCCCAGCATTTT
J: TRBJ1-5
V: TRBV6-1
size: .
D: .

CDR3: CASSQEHYSYNEQFF
DNA: TGCGCCAGCAGCCAAGAGCACTACTCCTACAATGAGCAGTTCTTC
J: TRBJ2-1
V: TRBV4-1
size: .
D: .

CDR3: CASSSGLSEQFF
DNA: TGTGCCAGCAGCTCCGGACTTTCCGAGCAGTTCTTC
J: TRBJ2-1
V: TRBV7-9
size: .
D: .